The 22 T cell receptor beta chains below come from one sample, sequenced in a study of blood T cell repertoires in COVID-19. Assay: immunoSEQ multiplex PCR; the TCRdb copy retains only in-frame clones and omits some. The repertoire holds around 190,000 clones, with approximately 80% as singletons. The specimen was peripheral blood. The receptor set was obtained from a woman in her 50s with acute or convalescent COVID-19.

The V call is TRBV10-2, the J call TRBJ2-1, with D tentatively TRBD2 (5 bases). This CDR3 spans 14 amino acids. V lost 9 bases, J lost 0 bases, and 12 bases lay in between. CDR1 and CDR2 (germline): WSHSY, SAAADI. CDR3 DNA sequence: TGCGCCAGTTCTGACGGGAACTCCTACAATGAGCAGTTCTTC. As protein: CASSDGNSYNEQFF.

V is TRBV3-1 (or the pseudogene TRBV3-2) and J is TRBJ2-6, with D maybe TRBD2 (5 bases). CDR1 LGHDT and CDR2 YNNKEL come from the germline V gene (reference sequence). V was cut by 4 bases and J by 4 bases, with 5 bases left in between. This CDR3 has 13 amino acids. Here the CDR3 DNA reads TGTGCCAGCAGCCGGGAGGGGGCCAACGTCCTGACTTTC. Protein: CASSREGANVLTF.

J is TRBJ2-7 and V is TRBV5-5; 8 bases agree with TRBD1. Germline CDR1 reads SGHKS; CDR2 reads YYEKEE (reference sequence). The CDR3 has 16 residues. The J segment lost 3 bases and the V segment lost 2 bases, leaving 10 bases of the junction unmatched. CDR3 coding DNA: TGTGCCAGCAGCTTACTCCCCGGGACAGGAAACTACGAGCAGTACTTC. This sequence encodes CASSLLPGTGNYEQYF.

V usage is TRBV24-1 and J usage is TRBJ2-5; 13 positions agree with TRBD2. Trimming cost V 1 base and J 1 base; bases outside gene matches: 2. The length of the CDR3 is 17 residues. From germline, CDR1 is KGHDR and CDR2 SFDVKD. The CDR3 DNA reads as TGTGCCACCAGTGATTTTGGGACTAGCGGGATCCAAGAGACCCAGTACTTC. It encodes CATSDFGTSGIQETQYF.

A single count supports this clone. J is TRBJ1-2 and V is TRBV5-4; D is ambiguous. This CDR3 comprises 13 residues. Germline CDR1 SGHNT, CDR2 YYREEE (reference sequence). V gave up 4 bases and J gave up 6 bases, with 13 bases separating them. The CDR3 region has the DNA TGTGCCAGCAGCACCAATACTTTGGATGGCTACACCTTC. This encodes CASSTNTLDGYTF.

The chain uses TRBV30 and TRBJ2-1, with D perhaps matching TRBD1 (7 bases). This CDR3 spans 14 amino acids. V dropped 5 bases and J dropped 0 bases, with 11 bases sitting between them. Germline values: CDR1 GTSNPN, CDR2 SVGIG (reference sequence). This chain's CDR3 is CAWSRDSSYNEQFF. CDR3 coding DNA: TGTGCCTGGTCGCGGGACAGCTCCTACAATGAGCAGTTCTTC.

The gene calls are TRBV6-5 and TRBJ1-2; D ambiguous. The CDR3 contains 12 residues. Germline CDR1 reads MNHEY; CDR2 reads SVGAGI. Trimming removed 10 bases from V and 2 bases from J, with 11 bases in between. The CDR3 region has the DNA TGTGCCACCCGACAAGTCAACTATGGCTACACCTTC. Translated, it gives CATRQVNYGYTF.

This clone was recorded only once. CDR3 DNA: TGTGCCAGCTCACGAACAGATAACACTGAAGCTTTCTTT. Encoded protein: CASSRTDNTEAFF. The chain combines TRBV18 with TRBJ1-1; no firm D call. The V gene's germline CDR1 is KGHSH and CDR2 LQKENI. This CDR3 contains 13 residues. V was shortened by 4 bases and J by 2 bases, with 8 bases between the two germline ends.

The V call is TRBV6-2 or TRBV6-3, the J call TRBJ2-2; perhaps TRBD2 as D (6 bases). The germline V gene encodes CDR1 MNHEY and CDR2 SVGEGT. The CDR3 runs to 16 residues. V gave up 4 bases and J gave up 2 bases, with 14 bases separating them. The CDR3 bases are TGTGCCAGCAGTTCGGCCGGGACTTATAACACCGGGGAGCTGTTTTTT. Encoded protein: CASSSAGTYNTGELFF.

The J gene is TRBJ1-2, the V gene TRBV18, with a possible D match to TRBD1 (6 bases). Trimming removed 0 bases from V and 5 bases from J, with 13 bases in between. In germline, CDR1 is KGHSH, CDR2 LQKENI. The CDR3 is made up of 15 amino acids. In nucleotides, the CDR3 is TGTGCCAGCTCACCACCTACAGGGATCTGGTATGGCTACACCTTC. Translating it yields CASSPPTGIWYGYTF.

This sequence joins TRBV10-3 and TRBJ2-7, with a possible D match to TRBD2 (6 bases). V shed 9 bases and J shed 2 bases, with 17 bases lying between them. The germline V gene has CDR1 ENHRY and CDR2 SYGVKD. This CDR3 region has 14 residues. The CDR3 region has the DNA TGTGCCATTCGGAGGGGATCGAACGCCTACGAGCAGTACTTC. Protein sequence: CAIRRGSNAYEQYF.

J is TRBJ1-6 and V is TRBV5-1; perhaps TRBD1 as D (6 bases). The CDR3 runs to 15 residues. Looked up from germline, CDR1 is SGHRS and CDR2 is YFSETQ. The ends were cut back, 7 bases at V and 6 bases at J, with 17 bases in the middle. The CDR3 bases are TGCGCCAGCCGCCGTCAGGACAGTCTTAATTCACCCCTCCACTTT. Translation gives CASRRQDSLNSPLHF.

This rearrangement joins TRBV18 to TRBJ1-6, with D perhaps matching TRBD1 (6 bases). CDR1 and CDR2 from the germline V gene are KGHSH and LQKENI. Trimming shortened V by 3 bases and J by 3 bases, and 12 bases separated the two germline ends. The CDR3 contains 16 residues. The CDR3 region is CASSPLGQSYNSPLHF. The CDR3 bases are TGTGCCAGCTCACCCCTTGGACAGAGCTATAATTCACCCCTCCACTTT.

This sequence joins TRBV24-1 and TRBJ1-1, with a possible D match to TRBD1 (6 bases). Germline V CDR1 and CDR2: KGHDR, SFDVKD. V lost 2 bases and J lost 1, with 13 bases in between. There are 16 residues in the CDR3. In DNA, the CDR3 is TGTGCCACCAGTGATTCGCGACAGGATTCGAACACTGAAGCTTTCTTT. It encodes CATSDSRQDSNTEAFF.

The chain uses TRBV4-3 and TRBJ1-1; weak D call: TRBD1 (5 bases). Deletions cut 2 bases from V and 0 bases from J, with 13 bases between. This CDR3 has 16 residues. The germline V gene encodes CDR1 LGHNA and CDR2 YSLEER. The CDR3: CASSQRQTGVNTEAFF. CDR3 nucleotides: TGCGCCAGCAGCCAACGCCAAACAGGCGTGAACACTGAAGCTTTCTTT.

The chain uses TRBV6-6 and TRBJ2-7; possibly TRBD1 for D (6 bases). The V end was cut by 5 bases, the J end by 4 bases, with 18 bases between. The CDR3 length is 15 residues. The germline gives CDR1 MNHNY, CDR2 SVGAGI (reference sequence). CDR3 loop: CASSKDRTRSYEQYF. CDR3 in DNA: TGTGCCAGCAGTAAAGACAGGACTCGGTCGTACGAGCAGTACTTC.

V and J are TRBV30 and TRBJ2-2, with 7 positions matching TRBD1. Germline values: CDR1 GTSNPN, CDR2 SVGIG (reference sequence). The V segment lost 4 bases and the J segment 4 bases; nucleotides outside the gene matches: 12. The CDR3 is 16 residues long. The CDR3 reads CAWTQQRGLGTGELFF. CDR3 DNA: TGTGCCTGGACCCAACAGAGGGGGCTGGGCACCGGGGAGCTGTTTTTT.

The chain joins TRBV19 to TRBJ2-5; 9 bases map to TRBD1. CDR1 and CDR2 from the germline V gene are LNHDA and SQIVND (reference sequence). Trimming at V came to 5 bases and at J to 5 bases, leaving 15 bases not matched to a gene. There are 17 residues in the CDR3. The CDR3 coding sequence is TGTGCCAGTAGTGTTCGAACCCGGGACAGGGTAGGGGAGACCCAGTACTTC. Encoded protein: CASSVRTRDRVGETQYF.

This chain uses TRBV28 with TRBJ2-2; possible D gene TRBD2, 6 bases. CDR3 length: 15 amino acids. CDR1 and CDR2 (germline): MDHEN, SYDVKM. The V gene lost 7 bases and the J gene lost 7 bases, with 19 bases spanning the gap. This CDR3 is CASTKMPGGGGELFF. The DNA for the CDR3 is TGTGCCAGCACAAAGATGCCCGGGGGTGGCGGGGAGCTGTTTTTT.

V usage is TRBV28 and J usage is TRBJ1-2; 8 bases map to TRBD1. The germline V gene has CDR1 MDHEN and CDR2 SYDVKM. V lost 3 bases, J lost 4 bases, and 7 bases stayed unmatched. The CDR3 length is 15 residues. The DNA of the CDR3 is TGTGCCAGCAGTTTGTCTACAGGGGGTTCCTATGGCTACACCTTC. Its protein is CASSLSTGGSYGYTF.

The chain combines TRBV19 with TRBJ1-5, with 7 bases identical to TRBD1. Germline V gene data show CDR1 as LNHDA and CDR2 as SQIVND (reference sequence). The CDR3 spans 14 residues. Trimming cost V 6 bases and J 6 bases; bases outside gene matches: 8. CDR3 sequence reads: CASRPDRAGQPQHF. The CDR3 DNA reads TGTGCCAGTAGGCCCGACAGGGCGGGTCAGCCCCAGCATTTT.

In its sample, this clone was seen once. This chain connects TRBV20-1 to TRBJ1-6; perhaps TRBD1 as D (5 bases). V lost 3 bases and J lost 14, with 17 bases in between. The CDR3 length is 13 residues. The germline gives CDR1 DFQATT, CDR2 SNEGSKA (reference sequence). The DNA for the CDR3 is TGCAGTGCTAGTACTGCGTCCCAAGGGGCCCTCCACTTT. Its protein product is CSASTASQGALHF.